The clone carrying this T cell receptor beta chain was recorded a few times. Per germline, CDR1 LGHNA and CDR2 YNFKEQ. Trimming cost V 0 bases and J 7 bases, with 7 bases left between them. The CDR3 loop spans 13 amino acids. The data stem from a study of T-cell memory formation after mild COVID-19. TCRdb processed the 5' RACE reads anew with MiXCR; each CDR3 protein has one entry. The data contain roughly 240,000 distinct CDR3 sequences, 15% of them seen just once; the ten biggest clones take up 2.1%. The clonotype comes from an adult woman who had mild COVID-19 (a few samples of this study predate the infection). Cell type and time point are not known. The rearrangement links TRBV4-2 to TRBJ2-1, with unresolved D. The specimen sequenced was PBMCs or a T cell subset sorted from them (not recorded which). The chain's CDR3 is CASSQDHLNEQFF. The CDR3, as DNA: TGTGCCAGCAGCCAAGACCACTTAAATGAGCAGTTCTTC.